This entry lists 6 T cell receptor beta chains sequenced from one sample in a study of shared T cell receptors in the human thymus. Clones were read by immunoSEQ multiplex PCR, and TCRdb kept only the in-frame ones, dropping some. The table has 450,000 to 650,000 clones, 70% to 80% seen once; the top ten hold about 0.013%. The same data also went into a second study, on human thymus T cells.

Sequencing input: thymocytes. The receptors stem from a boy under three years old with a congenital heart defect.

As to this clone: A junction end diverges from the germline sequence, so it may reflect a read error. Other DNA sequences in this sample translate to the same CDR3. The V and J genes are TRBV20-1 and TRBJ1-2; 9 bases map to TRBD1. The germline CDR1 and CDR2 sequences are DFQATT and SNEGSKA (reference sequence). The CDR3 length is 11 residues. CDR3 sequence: CSSGQGYGYTF. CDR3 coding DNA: TGTAGTTCGGGACAGGGCTATGGCTACACCTTC.

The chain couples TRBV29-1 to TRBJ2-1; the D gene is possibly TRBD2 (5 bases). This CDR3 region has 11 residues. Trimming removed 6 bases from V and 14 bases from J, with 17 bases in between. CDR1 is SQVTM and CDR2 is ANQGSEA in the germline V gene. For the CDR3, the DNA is TGCAGCGTGGCGGCGGGCCCGAAGGAGTTCTTC. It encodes CSVAAGPKEFF.

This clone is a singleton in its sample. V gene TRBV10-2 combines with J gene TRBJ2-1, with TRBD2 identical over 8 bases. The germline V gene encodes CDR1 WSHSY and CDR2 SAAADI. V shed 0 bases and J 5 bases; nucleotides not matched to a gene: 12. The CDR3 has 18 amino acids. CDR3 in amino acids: CASSESTLGTRIHNEQFF. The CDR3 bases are TGCGCCAGCAGTGAGTCGACTCTTGGGACTAGGATACACAATGAGCAGTTCTTC.

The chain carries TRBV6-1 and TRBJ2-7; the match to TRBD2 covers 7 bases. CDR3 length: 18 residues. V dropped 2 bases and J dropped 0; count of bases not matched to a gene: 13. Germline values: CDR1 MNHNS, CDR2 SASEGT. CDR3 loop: CASSEIPPLARSSYEQYF. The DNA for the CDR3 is TGTGCCAGCAGTGAAATCCCTCCACTAGCGCGTAGCTCCTACGAGCAGTACTTC.

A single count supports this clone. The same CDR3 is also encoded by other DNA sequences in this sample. The CDR3 is CASSLRGRETQYF. The CDR3 region has the DNA TGTGCCAGCAGTTTACGCGGGAGGGAGACCCAGTACTTC. This chain uses TRBV28 with TRBJ2-5; 8 bases line up with TRBD2. CDR3 size: 13 residues. Germline CDR1 is MDHEN and CDR2 is SYDVKM. V shed 2 bases and J 5 bases; nucleotides not matched to a gene: 1.

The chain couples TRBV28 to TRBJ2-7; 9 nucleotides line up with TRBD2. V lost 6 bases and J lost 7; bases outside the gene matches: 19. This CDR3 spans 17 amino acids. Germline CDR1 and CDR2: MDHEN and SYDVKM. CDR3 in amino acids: CASSPGGGLAGPQEQYF. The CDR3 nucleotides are TGTGCCAGCAGCCCTGGGGGGGGGCTAGCGGGGCCTCAAGAGCAGTACTTC.